This T cell receptor beta chain originates from a study of blood T cell repertoires in COVID-19. CDR3 length equals 12 residues. V was pared by 3 bases and J by 3 bases, with 5 bases between. Before being deemed recovered, Cohort 3 donors had two negative PCRs, clearance, or symptom resolution. Original data processing: Estimation of nucleated cell counts was performed using reference gene primer amplification. This table comes from immunoSEQ multiplex PCR, and its TCRdb copy is limited to in-frame clones, with some not included. That table supplies the V and J calls and clone size; D and trimming were determined from the DNA. This table holds about 160,000 clones, roughly 88% found once.

The clonotype was recovered from a woman aged 50 to 60 who had recovered from COVID-19. The sample consisted of PBMCs or T cells enriched from blood (not recorded which). The chain recombines TRBV12-3 or TRBV12-4 with TRBJ2-5, with D unresolved. The CDR3 loop reads CASSFTKETQYF. CDR3 sequence (DNA): TGTGCCAGCAGTTTTACAAAAGAGACCCAGTACTTC.